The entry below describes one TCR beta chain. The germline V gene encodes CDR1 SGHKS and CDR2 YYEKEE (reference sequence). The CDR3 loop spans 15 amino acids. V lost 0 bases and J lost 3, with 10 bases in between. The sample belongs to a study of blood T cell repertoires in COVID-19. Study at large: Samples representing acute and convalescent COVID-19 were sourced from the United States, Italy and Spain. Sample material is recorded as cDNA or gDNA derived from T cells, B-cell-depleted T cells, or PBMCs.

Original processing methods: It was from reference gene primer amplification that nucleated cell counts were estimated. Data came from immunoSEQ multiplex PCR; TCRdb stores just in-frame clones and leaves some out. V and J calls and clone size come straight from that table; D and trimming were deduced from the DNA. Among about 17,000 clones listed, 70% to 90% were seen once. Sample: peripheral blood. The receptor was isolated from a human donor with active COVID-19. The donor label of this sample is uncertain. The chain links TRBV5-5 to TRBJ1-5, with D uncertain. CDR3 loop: CASSLEFRSNQPQHF. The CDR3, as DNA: TGTGCCAGCAGCTTGGAGTTCAGGTCCAATCAGCCCCAGCATTTT.